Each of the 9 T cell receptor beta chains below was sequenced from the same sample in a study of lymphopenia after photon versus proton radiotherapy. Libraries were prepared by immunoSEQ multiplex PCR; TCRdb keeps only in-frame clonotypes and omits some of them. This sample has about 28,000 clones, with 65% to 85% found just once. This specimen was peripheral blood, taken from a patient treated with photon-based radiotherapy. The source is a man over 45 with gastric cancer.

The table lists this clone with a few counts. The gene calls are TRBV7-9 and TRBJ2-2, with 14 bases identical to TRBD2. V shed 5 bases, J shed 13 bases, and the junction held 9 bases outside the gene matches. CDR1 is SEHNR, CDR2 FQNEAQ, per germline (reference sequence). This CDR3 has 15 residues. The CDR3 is CASSDSGTSGGGLFF. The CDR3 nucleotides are TGTGCCAGCAGCGACTCCGGGACTAGCGGGGGAGGGCTGTTTTTT.

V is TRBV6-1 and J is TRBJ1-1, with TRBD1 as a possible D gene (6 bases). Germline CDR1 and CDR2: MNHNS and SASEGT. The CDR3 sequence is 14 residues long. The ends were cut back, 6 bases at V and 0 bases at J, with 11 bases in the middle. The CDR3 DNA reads TGTGCCAGCAGGGGTACAGGGATGAACACTGAAGCTTTCTTT. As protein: CASRGTGMNTEAFF.

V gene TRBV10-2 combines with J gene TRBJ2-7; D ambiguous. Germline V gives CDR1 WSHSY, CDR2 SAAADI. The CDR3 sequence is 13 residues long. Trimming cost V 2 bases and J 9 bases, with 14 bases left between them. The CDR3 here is CASSEGIGFAQYV. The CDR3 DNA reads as TGCGCCAGCAGTGAGGGTATCGGTTTTGCGCAGTACGTC.

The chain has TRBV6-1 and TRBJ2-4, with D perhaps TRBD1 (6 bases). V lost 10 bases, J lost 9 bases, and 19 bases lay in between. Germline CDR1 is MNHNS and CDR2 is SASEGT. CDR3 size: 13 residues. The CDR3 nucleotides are TGTGCCACCTATTTCACAGGGTCCGGCATTCAGTACTTC. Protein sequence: CATYFTGSGIQYF.

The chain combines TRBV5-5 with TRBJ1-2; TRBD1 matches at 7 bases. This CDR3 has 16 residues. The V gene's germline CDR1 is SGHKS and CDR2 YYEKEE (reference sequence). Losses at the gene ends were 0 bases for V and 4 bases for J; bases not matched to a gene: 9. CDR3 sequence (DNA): TGTGCCAGCAGCTTGGACAACAGGGGTTGGATCTATGGCTACACCTTC. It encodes CASSLDNRGWIYGYTF.

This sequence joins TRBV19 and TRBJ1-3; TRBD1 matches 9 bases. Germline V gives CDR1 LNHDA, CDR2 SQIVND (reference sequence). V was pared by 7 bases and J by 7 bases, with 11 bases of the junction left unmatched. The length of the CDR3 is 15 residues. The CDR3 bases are TGTGCCAGTATGATGGGACAGGGAAATCGGAACACCATATATTTT. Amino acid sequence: CASMMGQGNRNTIYF.

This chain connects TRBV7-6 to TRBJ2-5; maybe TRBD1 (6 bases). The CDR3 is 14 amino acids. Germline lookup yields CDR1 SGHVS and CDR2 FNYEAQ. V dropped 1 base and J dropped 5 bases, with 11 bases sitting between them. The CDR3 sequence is CASSLGQGWETQYF. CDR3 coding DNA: TGTGCCAGCAGCTTAGGTCAGGGGTGGGAGACCCAGTACTTC.

In DNA, the CDR3 is TGTGCCAGCAGCTCAGGGGTGGGGAACACTGAAGCTTTCTTT. It specifies CASSSGVGNTEAFF. The V call is TRBV11-3, the J call TRBJ1-1; TRBD1 might be the D (6 bases). The CDR3 length is 14 residues. Germline assignment: CDR1 SGHNT and CDR2 YENEEA. V lost 4 bases and J lost 1, with 10 bases in between.

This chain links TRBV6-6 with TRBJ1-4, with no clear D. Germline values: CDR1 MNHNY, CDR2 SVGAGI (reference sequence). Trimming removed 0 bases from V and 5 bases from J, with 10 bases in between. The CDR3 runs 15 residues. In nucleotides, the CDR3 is TGTGCCAGCAGTTACTCGCTCCCATGGAATGAAAAACTGTTTTTT. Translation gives CASSYSLPWNEKLFF.